This is a list of T cell receptor beta chains from one sample in a study of blood T cells in healthy people across ages. Via MiXCR, TCRdb re-called the 5' RACE reads, giving one row per CDR3 protein. The sample holds about 640,000 distinct CDR3 sequences, roughly 58% seen once. The sequenced sample was blood. The receptor set was obtained from a man between 60 and 75 years old in good health. Both conserved end residues are part of each CDR3. D genes are given only for firm matches. Rows give clone size only sometimes, using once, few, many, or a class for an expanded clone.

V gene: TRBV5-1; clone size: .; D gene: TRBD1; J gene: TRBJ1-2; CDR3 protein: CASGDGQGEYGYTF; CDR3 DNA: TGCGCCAGCGGGGACGGTCAGGGGGAGTATGGCTACACCTTC
V gene: TRBV21-1; clone size: .; D gene: .; J gene: TRBJ2-5; CDR3 protein: CASSIPRGRLAGGSLRWETQYF; CDR3 DNA: TGTGCCAGCAGCATCCCAAGAGGTCGGCTAGCGGGGGGGTCCCTACGTTGGGAGACCCAGTACTTC
V gene: TRBV29-1; clone size: few; D gene: .; J gene: TRBJ2-1; CDR3 protein: CSVETLDSFPYNEQFF; CDR3 DNA: TGCAGCGTTGAAACCTTAGACTCCTTCCCCTACAATGAGCAGTTCTTC
V gene: TRBV28; clone size: .; D gene: .; J gene: TRBJ1-6; CDR3 protein: CASSRSDVYNSPLHF; CDR3 DNA: TGTGCCAGCAGCAGGTCGGACGTCTATAATTCACCCCTCCACTTT
V gene: TRBV5-1; clone size: .; D gene: .; J gene: TRBJ2-7; CDR3 protein: CASSFSSEQYF; CDR3 DNA: TGCGCCAGCAGCTTTAGCTCCGAGCAGTACTTC
V gene: TRBV15; clone size: .; D gene: TRBD1; J gene: TRBJ2-7; CDR3 protein: CVTSGNRGHSYEQYF; CDR3 DNA: TGTGTCACCAGCGGGAACAGGGGGCACTCCTACGAGCAGTACTTC
V gene: TRBV3-1; clone size: .; D gene: TRBD2; J gene: TRBJ2-1; CDR3 protein: CTSSTPLGGGYNEQFF; CDR3 DNA: TGTACCAGCAGCACCCCCTTAGGCGGGGGTTACAATGAGCAGTTCTTC
V gene: TRBV5-1; clone size: .; D gene: .; J gene: TRBJ2-7; CDR3 protein: CASSLAATEMYEQYF; CDR3 DNA: TGCGCCAGCAGCTTGGCCGCGACAGAGATGTACGAGCAGTACTTC
V gene: TRBV6-5; clone size: .; D gene: TRBD1; J gene: TRBJ2-5; CDR3 protein: CASSYKGAWETQYF; CDR3 DNA: TGTGCCAGCAGTTACAAGGGGGCCTGGGAGACCCAGTACTTC
V gene: TRBV29-1; clone size: .; D gene: .; J gene: TRBJ2-5; CDR3 protein: CSVEGGGTQYF; CDR3 DNA: TGCAGCGTTGAAGGAGGGGGGACCCAGTACTTC
V gene: TRBV20-1; clone size: .; D gene: .; J gene: TRBJ2-1; CDR3 protein: CSAGGVVEQFF; CDR3 DNA: TGCAGTGCTGGCGGCGTGGTTGAGCAGTTCTTC
V gene: TRBV10-3; clone size: once; D gene: TRBD2; J gene: TRBJ2-7; CDR3 protein: CATQESGTNYEQYF; CDR3 DNA: TGTGCCACCCAAGAATCCGGGACTAACTACGAGCAGTACTTC
V gene: TRBV6-5; clone size: .; D gene: .; J gene: TRBJ2-7; CDR3 protein: CASSYRLEGYEQYF; CDR3 DNA: TGTGCCAGCAGTTACCGCCTTGAGGGATACGAGCAGTACTTC
V gene: TRBV9; clone size: few; D gene: TRBD1; J gene: TRBJ2-1; CDR3 protein: CASSVQGQPSYNEQFF; CDR3 DNA: TGTGCCAGCAGCGTCCAGGGACAGCCCTCCTACAATGAGCAGTTCTTC
V gene: TRBV20-1; clone size: .; D gene: .; J gene: TRBJ1-6; CDR3 protein: CSAREPGPYNSPLHF; CDR3 DNA: TGCAGTGCTAGAGAGCCAGGTCCCTATAATTCACCCCTCCACTTT
V gene: TRBV9; clone size: .; D gene: TRBD1; J gene: TRBJ2-5; CDR3 protein: CASSQIDRGDQETQYF; CDR3 DNA: TGTGCCAGCAGTCAAATCGACAGGGGGGACCAAGAGACCCAGTACTTC
V gene: TRBV6-5; clone size: .; D gene: TRBD1; J gene: TRBJ1-2; CDR3 protein: CASSYGTGENGYTF; CDR3 DNA: TGTGCCAGCAGTTACGGGACAGGGGAAAATGGCTACACCTTC
V gene: TRBV25-1; clone size: .; D gene: TRBD1; J gene: TRBJ1-6; CDR3 protein: CASRAGDRDSPLHF; CDR3 DNA: TGTGCCAGCAGAGCTGGGGACAGGGATTCACCCCTCCACTTT
V gene: TRBV29-1; clone size: .; D gene: .; J gene: TRBJ2-1; CDR3 protein: CSVGQRGDNEQFF; CDR3 DNA: TGCAGCGTTGGACAGCGAGGGGACAATGAGCAGTTCTTC
V gene: TRBV5-1; clone size: .; D gene: .; J gene: TRBJ2-1; CDR3 protein: CASSLAFGGGAGRNTYNEQFF; CDR3 DNA: TGCGCCAGCAGCTTGGCCTTTGGTGGGGGGGCCGGTCGCAATACCTACAATGAGCAGTTCTTC
V gene: TRBV20-1; clone size: .; D gene: .; J gene: TRBJ2-5; CDR3 protein: CSAGLAQETQYF; CDR3 DNA: TGCAGTGCTGGCCTAGCCCAAGAGACCCAGTACTTT
V gene: TRBV5-1; clone size: .; D gene: TRBD1; J gene: TRBJ1-2; CDR3 protein: CASSLIKWDRGTYGYTF; CDR3 DNA: TGCGCCAGCAGTCTCATTAAGTGGGACAGGGGAACCTATGGCTACACCTTC
V gene: TRBV20-1; clone size: few; D gene: .; J gene: TRBJ2-5; CDR3 protein: CSASGGGHLKTQYF; CDR3 DNA: TGCAGTGCTAGTGGGGGCGGACATCTAAAGACCCAGTACTTC
V gene: TRBV20-1; clone size: many; D gene: TRBD2; J gene: TRBJ2-4; CDR3 protein: CSATTSGGTLAKNIQYF; CDR3 DNA: TGCAGTGCGACGACTAGCGGGGGGACGCTAGCCAAAAACATTCAGTACTTC
V gene: TRBV20-1; clone size: .; D gene: .; J gene: TRBJ2-5; CDR3 protein: CSAPETQYF; CDR3 DNA: TGCAGTGCTCCAGAGACCCAGTACTTC
V gene: TRBV28; clone size: .; D gene: .; J gene: TRBJ1-2; CDR3 protein: CASRGQTLYGYTF; CDR3 DNA: TGTGCCAGCAGAGGACAGACCCTATATGGCTACACCTTC
V gene: TRBV6-1; clone size: .; D gene: TRBD2; J gene: TRBJ2-3; CDR3 protein: CASSDTLAGAGDTQYF; CDR3 DNA: TGTGCCAGCAGTGACACACTAGCGGGAGCGGGAGATACGCAGTATTTT
V gene: TRBV3-1; clone size: .; D gene: .; J gene: TRBJ2-1; CDR3 protein: CASSQALGNEQFF; CDR3 DNA: TGTGCCAGCAGCCAGGCTCTAGGCAATGAGCAGTTCTTC
V gene: TRBV7-9; clone size: few; D gene: TRBD1; J gene: TRBJ2-5; CDR3 protein: CASSPRTGSRETQYF; CDR3 DNA: TGTGCCAGCAGCCCTCGGACAGGGAGTAGGGAGACCCAGTACTTC
V gene: TRBV7-6; clone size: .; D gene: .; J gene: TRBJ2-1; CDR3 protein: CASSTDPNSYNEQFF; CDR3 DNA: TGTGCCAGCAGCACGGACCCAAACTCCTACAATGAGCAGTTCTTC
V gene: TRBV11-2; clone size: .; D gene: TRBD1; J gene: TRBJ2-1; CDR3 protein: CASNRQGASYNEQFF; CDR3 DNA: TGTGCCAGCAACAGACAGGGGGCTTCCTACAATGAGCAGTTCTTC
V gene: TRBV20-1; clone size: .; D gene: TRBD1; J gene: TRBJ1-6; CDR3 protein: CSARQSTGENNSPLHF; CDR3 DNA: TGCAGTGCTAGACAATCGACAGGGGAGAATAATTCACCCCTCCACTTT
V gene: TRBV20-1; clone size: .; D gene: TRBD1; J gene: TRBJ1-2; CDR3 protein: CSASHTDRGYGYTF; CDR3 DNA: TGCAGTGCTTCTCACACCGACAGGGGCTATGGCTACACCTTC
V gene: TRBV6-5; clone size: .; D gene: TRBD2; J gene: TRBJ2-5; CDR3 protein: CASSYRPAGVNQETQYF; CDR3 DNA: TGTGCCAGCAGTTACAGGCCAGCGGGAGTCAACCAAGAGACCCAGTACTTC
V gene: TRBV29-1; clone size: .; D gene: .; J gene: TRBJ2-1; CDR3 protein: CSVEETGGDEQFF; CDR3 DNA: TGCAGCGTTGAAGAAACAGGGGGGGATGAGCAGTTCTTC
V gene: TRBV3-1; clone size: .; D gene: .; J gene: TRBJ1-5; CDR3 protein: CASSQTLPGVGLNQPQHF; CDR3 DNA: TGTGCCAGCAGCCAGACCTTACCGGGGGTTGGCCTCAATCAGCCCCAGCATTTT
V gene: TRBV29-1; clone size: .; D gene: .; J gene: TRBJ2-1; CDR3 protein: CSGYRDLNNEQFF; CDR3 DNA: TGCAGCGGGTACCGGGATCTAAACAATGAGCAGTTCTTC
V gene: TRBV6-5; clone size: few; D gene: .; J gene: TRBJ2-3; CDR3 protein: CASNLRWADSTDTQYF; CDR3 DNA: TGTGCCAGCAACCTACGGTGGGCGGATAGCACAGATACGCAGTATTTT
V gene: TRBV28; clone size: .; D gene: .; J gene: TRBJ1-4; CDR3 protein: CASAPPFEKAGVKLNEKLFF; CDR3 DNA: TGTGCCAGCGCCCCCCCCTTTGAGAAGGCAGGCGTTAAGCTTAATGAAAAACTGTTTTTT
V gene: TRBV11-2; clone size: few; D gene: .; J gene: TRBJ2-1; CDR3 protein: CASSRLNDVSNEQFF; CDR3 DNA: TGTGCCAGCAGCCGACTAAACGACGTGAGCAATGAGCAGTTCTTC
V gene: TRBV5-6; clone size: .; D gene: .; J gene: TRBJ2-4; CDR3 protein: CASSLYSKNIQYF; CDR3 DNA: TGTGCCAGCAGCTTGTACTCTAAAAACATTCAGTACTTC
V gene: TRBV7-8; clone size: .; D gene: TRBD2; J gene: TRBJ2-1; CDR3 protein: CASISGGALEQFF; CDR3 DNA: TGTGCCAGCATAAGCGGGGGGGCCCTTGAGCAGTTCTTC
V gene: TRBV11-2; clone size: once; D gene: TRBD1; J gene: TRBJ2-1; CDR3 protein: CASRQPGQEYNEQFF; CDR3 DNA: TGTGCCAGCAGACAACCGGGACAGGAATACAATGAGCAGTTCTTC